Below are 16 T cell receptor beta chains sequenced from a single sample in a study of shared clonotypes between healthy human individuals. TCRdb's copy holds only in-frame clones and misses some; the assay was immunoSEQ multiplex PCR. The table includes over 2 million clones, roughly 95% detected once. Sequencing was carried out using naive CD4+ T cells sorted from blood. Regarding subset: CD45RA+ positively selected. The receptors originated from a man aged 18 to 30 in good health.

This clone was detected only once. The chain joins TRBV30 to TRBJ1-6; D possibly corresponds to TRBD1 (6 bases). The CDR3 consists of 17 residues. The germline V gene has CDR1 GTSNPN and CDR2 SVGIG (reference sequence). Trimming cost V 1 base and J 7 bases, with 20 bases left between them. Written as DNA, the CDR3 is TGTGCCTGGAGTGCCCTCGGCGGGGGGGCGAGGAATTCACCCCTCCACTTT. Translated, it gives CAWSALGGGARNSPLHF. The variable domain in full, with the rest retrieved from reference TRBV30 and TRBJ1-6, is SQTIHQWPATLVQPVGSPLSLECTVEGTSNPNLYWYRQAAGRGLQLLFYSVGIGQISSEVPQNLSASRPQDRQFILSSKKLLLSDSGFYLCAWSALGGGARNSPLHFGNGTRLTVT.

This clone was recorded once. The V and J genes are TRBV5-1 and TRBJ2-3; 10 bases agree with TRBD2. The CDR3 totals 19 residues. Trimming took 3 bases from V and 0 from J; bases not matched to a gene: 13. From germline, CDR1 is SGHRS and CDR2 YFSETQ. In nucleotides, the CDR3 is TGCGCCAGCAGCTCGATGGGACTAGCGCTCGACCCTAGCACAGATACGCAGTATTTT. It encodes CASSSMGLALDPSTDTQYF.

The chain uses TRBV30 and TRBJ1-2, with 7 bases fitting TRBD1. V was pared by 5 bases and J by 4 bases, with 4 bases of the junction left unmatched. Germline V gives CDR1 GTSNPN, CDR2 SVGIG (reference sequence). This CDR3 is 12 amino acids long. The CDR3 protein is CAWGDSSYGYTF. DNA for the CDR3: TGTGCCTGGGGGGACAGTAGCTATGGCTACACCTTC.

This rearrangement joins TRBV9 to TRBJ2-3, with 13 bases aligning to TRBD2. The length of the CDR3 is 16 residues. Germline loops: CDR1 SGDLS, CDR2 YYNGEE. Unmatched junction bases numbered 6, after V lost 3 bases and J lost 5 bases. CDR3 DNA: TGTGCCAGCAGCGCGGGGACTAGCGGGGTTATAGATACGCAGTATTTT. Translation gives CASSAGTSGVIDTQYF.

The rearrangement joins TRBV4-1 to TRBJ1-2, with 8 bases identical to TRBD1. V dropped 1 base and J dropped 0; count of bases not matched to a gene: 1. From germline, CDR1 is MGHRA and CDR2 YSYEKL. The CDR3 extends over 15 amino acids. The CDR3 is CASSQGTGSNYGYTF. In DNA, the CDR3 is TGCGCCAGCAGCCAAGGGACAGGGTCTAACTATGGCTACACCTTC.

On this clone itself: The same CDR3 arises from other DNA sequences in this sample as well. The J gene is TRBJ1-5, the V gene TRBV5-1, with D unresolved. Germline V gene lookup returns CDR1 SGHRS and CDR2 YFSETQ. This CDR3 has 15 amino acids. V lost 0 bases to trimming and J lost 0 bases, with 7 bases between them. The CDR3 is CASSLAGYSNQPQHF. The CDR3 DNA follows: TGCGCCAGCAGCTTGGCTGGTTATAGCAATCAGCCCCAGCATTTT.

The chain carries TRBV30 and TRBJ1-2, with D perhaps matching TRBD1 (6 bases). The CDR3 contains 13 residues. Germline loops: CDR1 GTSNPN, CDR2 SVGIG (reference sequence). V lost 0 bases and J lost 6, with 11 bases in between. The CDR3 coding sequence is TGTGCCTGGAGTGTACCACAGGGCCATGGCTACACCTTC. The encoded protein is CAWSVPQGHGYTF.

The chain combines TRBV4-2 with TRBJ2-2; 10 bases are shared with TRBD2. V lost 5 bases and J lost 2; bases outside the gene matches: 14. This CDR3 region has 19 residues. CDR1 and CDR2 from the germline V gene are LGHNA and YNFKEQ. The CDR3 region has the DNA TGTGCCAGCAGCTTGGCCCCTAAGACTAGCGGGTTTAACACCGGGGAGCTGTTTTTT. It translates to CASSLAPKTSGFNTGELFF.

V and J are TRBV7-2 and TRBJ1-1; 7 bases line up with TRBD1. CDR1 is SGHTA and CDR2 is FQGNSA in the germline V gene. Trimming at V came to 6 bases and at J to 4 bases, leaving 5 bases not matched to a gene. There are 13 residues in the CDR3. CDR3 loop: CASRLQGPTEAFF. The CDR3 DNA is TGTGCCAGCAGGTTACAGGGGCCCACTGAAGCTTTCTTT. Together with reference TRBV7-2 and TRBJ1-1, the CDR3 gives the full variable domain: GAGVSQSPSNKVTEKGKDVELRCDPISGHTALYWYRQSLGQGLEFLIYFQGNSAPDKSGLPSDRFSAERTGGSVSTLTIQRTQQEDSAVYLCASRLQGPTEAFFGQGTRLTVV.

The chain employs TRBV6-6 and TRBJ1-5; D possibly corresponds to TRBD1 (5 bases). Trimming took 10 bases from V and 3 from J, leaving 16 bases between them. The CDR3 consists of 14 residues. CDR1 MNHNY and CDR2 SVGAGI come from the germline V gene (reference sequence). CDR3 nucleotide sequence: TGTGCCACTTGGAGGAAAGGGGACAATCAGCCCCAGCATTTT. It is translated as CATWRKGDNQPQHF.

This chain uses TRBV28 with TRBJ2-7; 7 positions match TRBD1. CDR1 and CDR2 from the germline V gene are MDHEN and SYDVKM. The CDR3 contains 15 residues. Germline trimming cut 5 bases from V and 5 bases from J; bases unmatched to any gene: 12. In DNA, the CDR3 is TGTGCCAGCAGTATCGGGACAGACGGTTATCACGAGCAGTACTTC. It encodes CASSIGTDGYHEQYF. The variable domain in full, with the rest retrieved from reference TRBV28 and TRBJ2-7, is DVKVTQSSRYLVKRTGEKVFLECVQDMDHENMFWYRQDPGLGLRLIYFSYDVKMKEKGDIPEGYSVSREKKERFSLILESASTNQTSMYLCASSIGTDGYHEQYFGPGTRLTVT.

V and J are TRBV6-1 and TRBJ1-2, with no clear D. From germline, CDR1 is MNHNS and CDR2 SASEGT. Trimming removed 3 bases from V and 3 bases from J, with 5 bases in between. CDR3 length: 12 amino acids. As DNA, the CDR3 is TGTGCCAGCAGTGATGCTCACTATGGCTACACCTTC. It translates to CASSDAHYGYTF.

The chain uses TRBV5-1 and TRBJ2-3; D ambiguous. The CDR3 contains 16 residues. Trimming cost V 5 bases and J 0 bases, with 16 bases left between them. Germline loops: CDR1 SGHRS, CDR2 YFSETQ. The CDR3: CASSSATDRSTDTQYF. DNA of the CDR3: TGCGCCAGCAGTTCCGCAACGGATAGAAGCACAGATACGCAGTATTTT.

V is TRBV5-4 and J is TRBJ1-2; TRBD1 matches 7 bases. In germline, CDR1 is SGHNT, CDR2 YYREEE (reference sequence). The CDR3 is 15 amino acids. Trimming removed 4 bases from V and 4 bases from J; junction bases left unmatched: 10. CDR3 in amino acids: CASSPSWGQFYGYTF. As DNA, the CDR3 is TGTGCCAGCAGCCCAAGCTGGGGACAGTTCTATGGCTACACCTTC.

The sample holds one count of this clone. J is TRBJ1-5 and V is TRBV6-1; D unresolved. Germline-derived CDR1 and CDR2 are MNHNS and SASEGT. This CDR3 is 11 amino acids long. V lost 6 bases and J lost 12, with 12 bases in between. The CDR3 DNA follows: TGTGCCAGCAGCCTGAACTTGAACCAGCATTTT. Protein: CASSLNLNQHF.

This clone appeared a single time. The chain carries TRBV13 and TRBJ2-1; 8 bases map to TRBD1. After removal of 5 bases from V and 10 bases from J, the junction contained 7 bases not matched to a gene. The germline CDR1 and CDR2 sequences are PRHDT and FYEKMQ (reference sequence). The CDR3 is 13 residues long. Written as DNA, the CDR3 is TGTGCCAGCAGCCCGACAGGGGCTCGGGAGCAGTTCTTC. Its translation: CASSPTGAREQFF.